The 30 T cell receptor beta chains given below trace back to one sample, sequenced in a study of patients and donors after allogeneic stem cell transplantation. TCRdb re-derived calls from the RT-PCR reads in MiXCR, one entry per CDR3 protein. Here the sample spans about 400,000 distinct CDR3 sequences, 16% being singletons. The source material was blood, either unsorted or a sorted T cell fraction (not recorded which). The receptor source for this set is a human donor who was either an allogeneic HSCT recipient or a stem cell or donor lymphocyte infusion donor (not recorded which). It is not recorded whose cells these are; they may come from a transplant donor.

There are a few counts of this clonotype. This chain uses TRBV5-8 with TRBJ2-1; D remains unclear. Germline assignment: CDR1 SGHTS and CDR2 YDEGEE. The CDR3 totals 15 residues. Trimming removed 2 bases from V and 0 bases from J, with 9 bases in between. CDR3 coding DNA: TGTGCCAGCAGCTTTTTTGTAAGCTCCTACAATGAGCAGTTCTTC. Translating it yields CASSFFVSSYNEQFF.

V gene TRBV9 combines with J gene TRBJ1-1; D perhaps matches TRBD1 (5 bases). V was shortened by 0 bases and J by 4 bases, with 10 bases between the two germline ends. CDR3 size: 14 residues. From germline, CDR1 is SGDLS and CDR2 YYNGEE. CDR3 loop: CASSVGGGGTEAFF. The CDR3 DNA is TGTGCCAGCAGCGTAGGCGGGGGAGGCACTGAAGCTTTCTTT.

At least ten counts were recorded for this clonotype. The chain joins TRBV12-3 or TRBV12-4 to TRBJ2-3; no firm D call. This CDR3 region has 15 residues. The ends were cut back, 6 bases at V and 2 bases at J, with 15 bases in the middle. CDR3 residues: CASSPGPGLTDTQYF. The CDR3 coding sequence is TGTGCCAGCAGCCCCGGACCCGGCCTCACAGATACGCAGTATTTT.

This clonotype showed up just a few times. V gene TRBV7-2 combines with J gene TRBJ2-5, with unresolved D. The V and J ends lost 4 bases and 4 bases respectively, with 13 bases between them. The CDR3 has 14 residues. Germline values: CDR1 SGHTA, CDR2 FQGNSA. For the CDR3, the DNA is TGTGCCAGCAGCTACGACCCCGTTCGAGAGACCCAGTACTTC. Translation gives CASSYDPVRETQYF.

The chain employs TRBV24-1 and TRBJ2-5; 8 nucleotides agree with TRBD1. Germline V CDR1 and CDR2: KGHDR, SFDVKD. V was clipped by 7 bases and J by 5 bases; unmatched bases: 11. This CDR3 is built from 15 residues. CDR3 protein: CATSRGQGGGETQYF. For the CDR3, the DNA is TGTGCCACCAGCCGCGGACAGGGAGGCGGGGAGACCCAGTACTTC.

V is TRBV24-1 and J is TRBJ1-1; D not resolved. Germline values: CDR1 KGHDR, CDR2 SFDVKD. V was shortened by 4 bases and J by 9 bases, with 14 bases between the two germline ends. The CDR3 is made up of 13 amino acids. The CDR3 DNA sequence: TGTGCCACCAGTGACCCCCTGGGAGTAAAAGCTTTCTTT. Protein product: CATSDPLGVKAFF.

This clonotype has a handful of counts. The gene calls are TRBV15 and TRBJ2-1; D is ambiguous. Germline CDR1 reads LNHNV; CDR2 reads YYDKDF (reference sequence). CDR3 length equals 14 residues. V gave up 6 bases and J gave up 0 bases, with 9 bases separating them. CDR3 in DNA: TGTGCCACCAGGGCACAACCCTCCTACAATGAGCAGTTCTTC. Translating it yields CATRAQPSYNEQFF.

CDR3 sequence reads: CASSLGEVGVRPNYGYTF. DNA of the CDR3: TGTGCCAGCAGCTTGGGCGAGGTCGGGGTCAGACCTAACTATGGCTACACCTTC. The J gene is TRBJ1-2, the V gene TRBV5-6, with no clear D. CDR3 length: 18 amino acids. V was cut by 0 bases and J by 0 bases, with 18 bases left in between. Germline V gene data show CDR1 as SGHDT and CDR2 as YYEEEE.

The chain recombines TRBV6-5 with TRBJ1-2; possible D gene TRBD1, 5 bases. The V and J ends lost 0 bases and 4 bases respectively, with 12 bases between them. Germline assignment: CDR1 MNHEY and CDR2 SVGAGI. This CDR3 region has 15 residues. CDR3 sequence reads: CASSYSGGGGYGYTF. CDR3 DNA sequence: TGTGCCAGCAGTTACTCGGGGGGTGGTGGCTATGGCTACACCTTC.

This chain links TRBV4-3 with TRBJ2-1; TRBD2 is a possible D gene (6 bases). The CDR3 has 16 residues. The germline CDR1 and CDR2 sequences are LGHNA and YSLEER. The V gene lost 3 bases and the J gene lost 7 bases, with 19 bases spanning the gap. CDR3 region: CASSQSGWDFQNEQFF. The DNA for the CDR3 is TGCGCCAGCAGCCAGTCTGGATGGGACTTTCAAAATGAGCAGTTCTTC.

This clonotype came up a few times. The chain combines TRBV19 with TRBJ2-2; 7 nucleotides line up with TRBD1. Germline V lookup: CDR1 LNHDA, CDR2 SQIVND (reference sequence). The CDR3 has 15 amino acids. V gave up 5 bases and J gave up 7 bases; unmatched junction bases: 10. CDR3 loop: CASSVRQGSYGELFF. CDR3 nucleotides: TGTGCCAGTAGTGTACGACAGGGAAGTTACGGGGAGCTGTTTTTT.

V usage is TRBV30 and J usage is TRBJ1-4; 7 nucleotides line up with TRBD1. The CDR3 spans 12 residues. V shed 5 bases, J shed 10 bases, and the junction held 7 bases outside the gene matches. Germline V gene data show CDR1 as GTSNPN and CDR2 as SVGIG (reference sequence). The CDR3 region is CAWQPGGGKLFF. CDR3 DNA: TGTGCCTGGCAACCAGGGGGAGGAAAACTGTTTTTT.

This chain joins TRBV5-1 and TRBJ2-1; tentatively, D is TRBD1 or TRBD2 (6 bases each). The CDR3 loop spans 15 amino acids. From germline, CDR1 is SGHRS and CDR2 YFSETQ. V lost 6 bases and J lost 4, with 17 bases in between. The DNA of the CDR3 is TGCGCCAGCACGGCGGAGGGGGGACCATACAATGAGCAGTTCTTC. Amino acid sequence: CASTAEGGPYNEQFF.

This clonotype was recorded a few times. The V call is TRBV24-1, the J call TRBJ2-3, with no clear D. The CDR3 is made up of 16 amino acids. CDR1 and CDR2 (germline): KGHDR, SFDVKD. The germline V and J ends were trimmed by 3 bases and 2 bases, with 14 bases remaining between them. DNA for the CDR3: TGTGCCACCAGTGATGCCGACTCCTGGCTCACAGATACGCAGTATTTT. Translation: CATSDADSWLTDTQYF.

This chain connects TRBV7-2 to TRBJ2-1, with 8 bases matching TRBD1. The CDR3 totals 15 residues. The germline CDR1 and CDR2 sequences are SGHTA and FQGNSA. V dropped 2 bases and J dropped 5; count of bases not matched to a gene: 5. The chain's CDR3 is CASSLKRTGNNEQFF. The CDR3 DNA reads as TGTGCCAGCAGCTTAAAGAGGACAGGGAACAATGAGCAGTTCTTC.

The chain couples TRBV4-1 to TRBJ2-5; tentatively, D is TRBD2 (5 bases). The V and J ends lost 0 bases and 4 bases respectively, with 9 bases between them. Germline V gives CDR1 MGHRA, CDR2 YSYEKL. The CDR3 contains 14 residues. The chain's CDR3 is CASSQDLDSETQYF. In DNA form, the CDR3 reads TGCGCCAGCAGCCAAGATTTGGACTCAGAGACCCAGTACTTC.

This chain uses TRBV7-2 with TRBJ1-2, with D hard to call. From germline, CDR1 is SGHTA and CDR2 FQGNSA. The CDR3 is made up of 15 amino acids. V lost 10 bases and J lost 6, with 24 bases in between. The CDR3 region is CATLAIIGRKNGYTF. The CDR3 coding sequence is TGTGCCACCCTGGCGATTATAGGACGGAAAAATGGCTACACCTTC.

This clonotype appeared once. This sequence joins TRBV4-2 and TRBJ1-2, with 10 positions matching TRBD1. Germline V gives CDR1 LGHNA, CDR2 YNFKEQ. J lost 12 bases, V lost 0 bases, and 19 bases had no gene match. This CDR3 contains 18 residues. DNA of the CDR3: TGTGCCAGCAGCCAAGATCGGGACAGGGGAGGGGTGGAGAGGGGCGACACCTTC. This sequence encodes CASSQDRDRGGVERGDTF.

This clonotype appeared a few times. V usage is TRBV12-3 or TRBV12-4 and J usage is TRBJ2-5; 9 bases are shared with TRBD2. The CDR3 contains 13 residues. Unmatched junction bases numbered 0, after V lost 6 bases and J lost 1 base. Here the CDR3 DNA reads TGTGCCAGCAGGCGGGGGGGCCAAGAGACCCAGTACTTC. It is translated as CASRRGGQETQYF.

J is TRBJ2-5 and V is TRBV9; D remains ambiguous. Trimming took off 2 bases at V and 7 bases at J, with 12 bases between the two ends. The CDR3 contains 13 residues. From germline, CDR1 is SGDLS and CDR2 YYNGEE. The CDR3 spells CASSVDPSWTQYF. In DNA form, the CDR3 reads TGTGCCAGCAGCGTTGATCCATCCTGGACCCAGTACTTC.

The chain joins TRBV4-3 to TRBJ2-7, with 8 nucleotides matching TRBD1. The CDR3 totals 13 residues. Germline loops: CDR1 LGHNA, CDR2 YSLEER. J lost 4 bases, V lost 3 bases, and 2 bases had no gene match. The CDR3, as DNA: TGCGCCAGCAGCCAGGGGACAGGTTACGAGCAGTACTTC. This translates into CASSQGTGYEQYF.

There are a few counts of this clonotype. This chain connects TRBV2 to TRBJ2-1; 7 bases are shared with TRBD2. J was trimmed by 5 bases and V by 4 bases; bases with no gene match: 8. The CDR3 runs 15 residues. From germline, CDR1 is SNHLY and CDR2 FYNNEI. The CDR3 is CASSVGGSPNNEQFF. In DNA, the CDR3 is TGTGCCAGCAGTGTGGGGGGGAGTCCGAACAATGAGCAGTTCTTC.

This clonotype has more than one count but fewer than ten. The rearrangement joins TRBV10-3 to TRBJ1-5, with D uncertain. The germline V gene has CDR1 ENHRY and CDR2 SYGVKD. With 4 bases removed from V and 7 bases from J, the gap between germline ends came to 11 bases. This CDR3 is 13 amino acids long. In DNA form, the CDR3 reads TGTGCCATCAGTGTCGATGGCGTCCAGCCCCAGCATTTT. Residues: CAISVDGVQPQHF.

This clonotype was picked up one time. V is TRBV4-2 and J is TRBJ1-2, with 8 bases that match TRBD1. Germline V gene data show CDR1 as LGHNA and CDR2 as YNFKEQ. This CDR3 contains 15 residues. The V and J ends lost 4 bases and 6 bases, in that order; junction bases with no gene match: 10. The CDR3 sequence is CASSRPSLQGDGYTF. The CDR3 DNA is TGTGCCAGCAGCCGTCCCAGCCTACAGGGGGATGGCTACACCTTC.

This chain uses TRBV5-6 with TRBJ2-7; unclear D gene. CDR3 size: 14 residues. Trimming stripped 3 bases from V and 2 bases from J, with 12 bases between. The germline CDR1 and CDR2 sequences are SGHDT and YYEEEE. The chain's CDR3 is CASSSTGYTYEQYF. CDR3 nucleotides: TGTGCCAGCAGCTCCACGGGTTATACCTACGAGCAGTACTTC. Full variable domain (remainder filled in from reference TRBV5-6 and TRBJ2-7): DAGVTQSPTHLIKTRGQQVTLRCSPKSGHDTVSWYQQALGQGPQFIFQYYEEEERQRGNFPDRFSGHQFPNYSSELNVNALLLGDSALYLCASSSTGYTYEQYFGPGTRLTVT.

This clonotype was seen more than once but under ten times. CDR3 in DNA: TGTGCCAGCAGCGTAGGGCCACCTCAAGAGACCCAGTACTTC. Residues: CASSVGPPQETQYF. The chain links TRBV9 to TRBJ2-5; D unclear. The CDR3 sequence is 14 residues long. In germline, CDR1 is SGDLS, CDR2 YYNGEE. Deletions cut 0 bases from V and 2 bases from J, with 8 bases between.

This chain links TRBV10-3 with TRBJ2-7, with 13 positions matching TRBD2. The J segment lost 5 bases and the V segment lost 8 bases, leaving 12 bases of the junction unmatched. Germline V gene lookup returns CDR1 ENHRY and CDR2 SYGVKD. CDR3 length equals 16 residues. The CDR3 spells CAISRTSGGQVDEQYF. DNA for the CDR3: TGTGCCATCTCCCGGACTAGCGGGGGCCAAGTTGACGAGCAGTACTTC.

This chain's CDR3 is CASSGQGVGTEAFF. Here the CDR3 DNA reads TGTGCCAGCAGCGGCCAGGGAGTAGGTACTGAAGCTTTCTTT. The chain employs TRBV11-2 and TRBJ1-1; D perhaps matches TRBD1 (5 bases). CDR1 SGHAT and CDR2 FQNNGV come from the germline V gene. Trimming took off 5 bases at V and 5 bases at J, with 15 bases between the two ends. The CDR3 is 14 amino acids.

Ten or more counts support this clonotype. CDR3 sequence reads: CASSFRRMDIQYF. DNA for the CDR3: TGTGCCAGCAGTTTCAGGCGGATGGACATTCAGTACTTC. The chain links TRBV12-3 or TRBV12-4 to TRBJ2-4, with D hard to call. This CDR3 is 13 amino acids long. V lost 3 bases, J lost 8 bases, and 11 bases lay in between.

This clonotype was picked up a small number of times. The V gene is TRBV10-3, the J gene TRBJ1-6, with a weak D call TRBD1 (6 bases). The CDR3 contains 16 residues. Germline-derived CDR1 and CDR2 are ENHRY and SYGVKD. Trimming took off 0 bases at V and 10 bases at J, with 16 bases between the two ends. The DNA for the CDR3 is TGTGCCATCAGTGAGTCTATTAGCGGTGGGACATCACCCCTCCACTTT. This codes for CAISESISGGTSPLHF.